This T cell receptor beta chain was captured in a study of blood T cells in healthy people across ages. This clonotype showed up just once. With a J-beta primer mix and a sample-barcoded 5' primer, a second PCR ran about 7 to 12 cycles. TCRdb reanalysed the 5' RACE reads using MiXCR and keeps one entry per CDR3 protein. This repertoire shows around 710,000 distinct CDR3 sequences, roughly two fifths found once; its top ten account for roughly 19%. The germline CDR1 and CDR2 sequences are SGHRS and YFSETQ. This CDR3 spans 13 amino acids. V lost 4 bases and J lost 6, with 14 bases in between. The V call is TRBV5-1, the J call TRBJ2-7; tentatively, D is TRBD1 (7 bases). The clonotype comes from a woman in her fifties or sixties in good health. The sample taken for sequencing was blood. The CDR3 DNA reads as TGCGCCAGCAGCCGGGCCAGGGGGGTCGAGCAGTACTTC. It is translated as CASSRARGVEQYF.